This is a list of T cell receptor beta chains from one sample in a study of blood T cell repertoires in COVID-19. Repertoires were generated with immunoSEQ multiplex PCR, while TCRdb's copy carries only in-frame clones and drops some. The data hold some 160,000 clones, with around 77% observed a single time. The specimen sequenced was peripheral blood. These receptor sequences come from a man between 70 and 80 years old with active or convalescent COVID-19. Each CDR3 is given with its conserved first and last residue. The D gene is left open where the match is weak. The listing skips clone size in some rows; elsewhere it reads once, few, many or a size class.

v_gene,abundance,j_gene,d_gene,CDR3nt,CDR3aa
TRBV6-5,NA,TRBJ2-3,TRBD2,TGTGCCAGCAGTTACCGGGGGGATAGCACAGATACGCAGTATTTT,CASSYRGDSTDTQYF
TRBV6-5,NA,TRBJ2-1,NA,TGTGCCACTCGCAGGGGCTACAATGAGCAGTTCTTC,CATRRGYNEQFF
TRBV5-6,NA,TRBJ1-4,NA,TGTGCCAGCAGCTTTCGGCAGGGTCGGGAAAAACTGTTTTTT,CASSFRQGREKLFF
TRBV9,NA,TRBJ1-3,NA,TGTGCCAGCAGCGTCCTCTTGGGGGGGACCTCTGGAAACACCATATATTTT,CASSVLLGGTSGNTIYF
TRBV7-9,once,TRBJ1-2,TRBD1,TGTGCCAGCAGCTTAACAGGGACAGGGGGCGCGAGGTATGGCTACACCTTC,CASSLTGTGGARYGYTF
TRBV4-1,few,TRBJ2-2,TRBD2,TGCGCCAGCAGCCAAGATGTTGGACTAGCGCTCGCGAACACCGGGGAGCTGTTTTTT,CASSQDVGLALANTGELFF
TRBV19,NA,TRBJ1-2,TRBD1,TGTGCCAGTAGTACCGGGACAGTCAGCGGCTATGGCTACACCTTC,CASSTGTVSGYGYTF
TRBV5-1,few,TRBJ2-1,NA,TGCGCCAGCGGAATGGCGGCGGCTGGCAATGAGCAGTTCTTC,CASGMAAAGNEQFF
TRBV9,once,TRBJ1-5,NA,TGTGCCAGCAGCGAGCGACCTGATCAGCCCCAGCATTTT,CASSERPDQPQHF
TRBV7-9,few,TRBJ2-7,TRBD1,TGTGCCAGCAGCTTAACACAGGGGACGGAACAGTACTTC,CASSLTQGTEQYF
TRBV18,NA,TRBJ1-4,NA,TGTGCCAGCTCACCACGCTTAACAGATGAAAAACTGTTTTTT,CASSPRLTDEKLFF
TRBV5-1,once,TRBJ1-6,NA,TGCGCCAGCAGCTTTCAAGAAGCTTCACCCCTCCACTTT,CASSFQEASPLHF
TRBV6-5,NA,TRBJ2-1,NA,TGTGCCAGCAGTCCGGGTCCGCTGGATGAGCAGTTCTTC,CASSPGPLDEQFF
TRBV30,NA,TRBJ2-3,NA,TGTGCCTGGGGGGGGGCCTGGTATACGCAGTATTTT,CAWGGAWYTQYF
TRBV2,few,TRBJ1-6,NA,TGTGCCAGCAGTGAGGCGGGCGAGCCACCCCTCCACTTT,CASSEAGEPPLHF
TRBV5-1,NA,TRBJ1-6,TRBD1,TGCGCCAGCAGCGAAGGACAGGGAAAGGGTTCACCCCTCCACTTT,CASSEGQGKGSPLHF
TRBV10-3,NA,TRBJ1-5,TRBD1,TGTGCCATCAGTGACGACAGGGGCGATCAGCCCCAGCATTTT,CAISDDRGDQPQHF
TRBV27,NA,TRBJ2-2,TRBD2,TGTGCCAGCACCCAGCGGGGGCCGTACTTAAACACCGGGGAGCTGTTTTTT,CASTQRGPYLNTGELFF
TRBV18,NA,TRBJ1-1,NA,TGTGCCAGCTCACCACCATCTAGCGGGAAGGCTGAAGCTTTCTTT,CASSPPSSGKAEAFF
TRBV6-5,once,TRBJ2-5,NA,TGTGCCAGCGGGGGACACCTCCAAGAGACCCAGTACTTC,CASGGHLQETQYF
TRBV27,NA,TRBJ1-5,NA,TGTGCCAGCAGTTTTGCCAGGGAGGGCAATCAGCCCCAGCATTTT,CASSFAREGNQPQHF
TRBV6-5,NA,TRBJ1-1,NA,TGTGCCAGCAGTTATGGGGACTCTCGGAACACTGAAGCTTTCTTT,CASSYGDSRNTEAFF
TRBV7-9,NA,TRBJ2-1,NA,TGTGCCAGCAGCCCACGGACTAACAATGAGCAGTTCTTC,CASSPRTNNEQFF
TRBV18,NA,TRBJ2-3,NA,TGTGCCAGCTCACCACCGGTGAGCGGCCATATCACAGATACGCAGTATTTT,CASSPPVSGHITDTQYF
TRBV7-9,few,TRBJ1-1,TRBD1,TGTGCCAGCAGCTGGGGACAGGGAGGGGTAAAGACTGAAGCTTTCTTT,CASSWGQGGVKTEAFF
TRBV5-6,NA,TRBJ2-3,TRBD2,TGTGCCAGCAGCTTGAGTCTAGCGGGGCCCACAGATACGCAGTATTTT,CASSLSLAGPTDTQYF
TRBV7-8,once,TRBJ2-7,NA,TGTGCCAGCACCGAACGGGACTCCTTACTTGTCTCCGAGCAGTACTTC,CASTERDSLLVSEQYF
TRBV5-1,few,TRBJ1-2,TRBD1,TGCGCCAGCAGCTTGGCGACAGGGAAAGCATATGGCTACACCTTC,CASSLATGKAYGYTF
TRBV15,NA,TRBJ2-7,NA,TGTGCCACCAGCAGAGCCAAGGACAGCTCCTACGAGCAGTACTTC,CATSRAKDSSYEQYF
TRBV5-1,NA,TRBJ1-2,TRBD1,TGCGCCAGCAGCAGAGACGGACAGGGGGACTATGGCTACACCTTC,CASSRDGQGDYGYTF
TRBV2,NA,TRBJ2-1,NA,TGTGCCAGCGGGCCTTTGAGCTACAATGAGCAGTTCTTC,CASGPLSYNEQFF
TRBV29-1,NA,TRBJ1-5,NA,TGCAGCGTTGAAACGGGGGTTAATCAGCCCCAGCATTTT,CSVETGVNQPQHF
TRBV5-1,NA,TRBJ1-2,TRBD1,TGCGCCAGCAGCCACCAGGGGGAGGATGGCTACACCTTC,CASSHQGEDGYTF
TRBV19,NA,TRBJ2-7,TRBD1,TGTGCCAGTAGTAGAAAACCGGGACAGGGGGCGATCGAGCAGTACTTC,CASSRKPGQGAIEQYF
TRBV7-9,NA,TRBJ1-3,TRBD1,TGTGCCAGCCAGGACAGGCCAGCTGGAAACACCATATATTTT,CASQDRPAGNTIYF
TRBV5-4,NA,TRBJ2-7,NA,TGTGCCAGCAGCCCGGTAGGCGGGACTGGATCCTACGAGCAGTACTTC,CASSPVGGTGSYEQYF
TRBV5-1,NA,TRBJ1-1,NA,TGCGCCAGCAGACCCCAAGCGGGCCCGAACACTGAAGCTTTCTTT,CASRPQAGPNTEAFF
TRBV11-2,NA,TRBJ1-2,TRBD1,TGTGCCAGCAGCTTTACCCAGGGACAGGTCGACAACTATGGCTACACCTTC,CASSFTQGQVDNYGYTF
TRBV11-2,NA,TRBJ1-3,NA,TGTGCCAGCAGCCCACTAACAGGGAGCTCTGGAAACACCATATATTTT,CASSPLTGSSGNTIYF
TRBV6-5,once,TRBJ1-4,NA,TGTGCCAGCAGTCCAGCGGGAGAAAAACTGTTTTTT,CASSPAGEKLFF
TRBV5-1,NA,TRBJ2-5,NA,TGCGCCAGCAGCAGTGAGGACTACCAAGAGACCCAGTACTTC,CASSSEDYQETQYF
TRBV30,NA,TRBJ1-1,TRBD1,TGTGCCTGGAGGGGGGGGGACAGGGGCCCGGCTCAAGCTTTCTTT,CAWRGGDRGPAQAFF
TRBV30,NA,TRBJ1-1,NA,TGTGCCTGGAGTGTAAGGTGGGAGAGGAACACTGAAGCTTTCTTT,CAWSVRWERNTEAFF
TRBV6-5,once,TRBJ1-5,NA,TGTGCCAGCAGTCTCCGGGGGGAGGGGGATCAGCCCCAGCATTTT,CASSLRGEGDQPQHF
TRBV18,once,TRBJ1-4,TRBD1,TGTGCCAGCTCACCTCCCGCGACAGGGGACGAAAAACTGTTTTTT,CASSPPATGDEKLFF
TRBV7-6,NA,TRBJ2-1,TRBD2,TGTGCCAGCAGCTCAAATCCCTCGGCGGGAGGGTCCGGCGAGCAGTTCTTC,CASSSNPSAGGSGEQFF
TRBV7-3,few,TRBJ2-2,TRBD2,TGTGCCAGCAGCTTAAACCCTAGCGGGAACACCGGGGAGCTGTTTTTT,CASSLNPSGNTGELFF
TRBV7-6,NA,TRBJ2-2,TRBD2,TGTGCCAGCAGCTTAACTAGCGGGGTTGACACCGGGGAGCTGTTTTTT,CASSLTSGVDTGELFF
TRBV3-1/TRBV3-2,NA,TRBJ2-7,TRBD1,TGTGCCAGCAGCCAGTCCGGGACAGGGCAGTACTTC,CASSQSGTGQYF
TRBV5-6,NA,TRBJ1-1,NA,TGTGCCAGCAGCTTGGGGTGGATGGGGAGGAACACTGAAGCTTTCTTT,CASSLGWMGRNTEAFF
TRBV6-2/TRBV6-3,NA,TRBJ1-4,NA,TGTGCCAGCAGTTACCCCGACAGTGATAATGAAAAACTGTTTTTT,CASSYPDSDNEKLFF
TRBV7-2,NA,TRBJ2-5,NA,TGTGCCAGCAGCTTAATGGGCGAGACCCAGTACTTC,CASSLMGETQYF
TRBV4-1,NA,TRBJ1-5,TRBD1,TGCGCCAGCAGCCATTCTTGGACAGGGGAAGGTCAGCCCCAGCATTTT,CASSHSWTGEGQPQHF
TRBV3-1/TRBV3-2,NA,TRBJ2-7,TRBD1,TGTGCCAGCAGCCAATGGGGACAGGGGCTAGCACTCTCCTACGAGCAGTACTTC,CASSQWGQGLALSYEQYF
TRBV5-1,NA,TRBJ2-5,TRBD2,TGCGCCAGCAGCTCCGGGGGGGCCGGGGAGACCCAGTACTTC,CASSSGGAGETQYF